These T cell receptor beta chains were read from a single sample in a study of T cells in Graves' hyperthyroidism and ophthalmopathy. TCRdb reprocessed the multiplex PCR reads via MiXCR and lists one record per CDR3 protein. The sample has about half a million distinct CDR3 sequences, approximately 25% seen once; the top ten hold about 11%. The sequenced sample consisted of blood. The source is a woman aged 25 to 39 with Graves' ophthalmopathy. CDR3s include the opening cysteine and the closing phenylalanine or tryptophan. Each record gives: CDR3 DNA, CDR3 protein, J gene, D gene, V gene, clone size. A D gene is named only where the DNA matches it firmly. Some rows mark clone size as missing; the rest say once, few, many or name a class of expanded clone.

CDR3nt: TGTGCCAGCAGCTACCTCCCGGGACAGCAAGAAGCTTTCTTT; CDR3aa: CASSYLPGQQEAFF; j_gene: TRBJ1-1; d_gene: TRBD1; v_gene: TRBV7-9; abundance: NA
CDR3nt: TGTGCCAGTAGTCTCGCACAGGGGGGACCCTACGAGCAGTACTTC; CDR3aa: CASSLAQGGPYEQYF; j_gene: TRBJ2-7; d_gene: TRBD1; v_gene: TRBV19; abundance: many
CDR3nt: TGTGCCAGCAGTTACTCGCTGACAGGGGGCAAATTTAACTATGGCTACACCTTC; CDR3aa: CASSYSLTGGKFNYGYTF; j_gene: TRBJ1-2; d_gene: TRBD1; v_gene: TRBV6-2/TRBV6-3; abundance: NA
CDR3nt: TGTGCCAGCAGTGAAACAGGGCCACTTGCAGACTCAAACGGCTACACCTTC; CDR3aa: CASSETGPLADSNGYTF; j_gene: TRBJ1-2; d_gene: NA; v_gene: TRBV6-1; abundance: many
CDR3nt: TGTGCCAGCAGCGTAGAAGGGCTGTACGAGCAGTACTTC; CDR3aa: CASSVEGLYEQYF; j_gene: TRBJ2-7; d_gene: NA; v_gene: TRBV9; abundance: many
CDR3nt: TGCGCCAGCAGCTCTATGCCACCGGGACAGAGAACTTATGGCTACACCTTC; CDR3aa: CASSSMPPGQRTYGYTF; j_gene: TRBJ1-2; d_gene: TRBD1; v_gene: TRBV5-1; abundance: many
CDR3nt: TGTGCCAGCAGTTCGGACAGGGGACAAGAGACCCAGTACTTC; CDR3aa: CASSSDRGQETQYF; j_gene: TRBJ2-5; d_gene: TRBD1; v_gene: TRBV7-2; abundance: many
CDR3nt: TGTGCCACCCAATTTCAGGGGCGGCCAACTGAAGCTTTCTTT; CDR3aa: CATQFQGRPTEAFF; j_gene: TRBJ1-1; d_gene: NA; v_gene: TRBV15; abundance: NA
CDR3nt: TGTGCCACCAGTGACCGGGACAGACTTGGCTACACCTTC; CDR3aa: CATSDRDRLGYTF; j_gene: TRBJ1-2; d_gene: TRBD1; v_gene: TRBV24-1; abundance: NA
CDR3nt: TGTGCCTGGAAGGTGACAGCCACCGGTGGCTACACCTTC; CDR3aa: CAWKVTATGGYTF; j_gene: TRBJ1-2; d_gene: NA; v_gene: TRBV30; abundance: few
CDR3nt: TGCAGTGCTACCAACAGGGGTGGAAACACCATATATTTT; CDR3aa: CSATNRGGNTIYF; j_gene: TRBJ1-3; d_gene: TRBD1; v_gene: TRBV20-1; abundance: many
CDR3nt: TGTGCCACACGATCCCGGGACAGGGGGTTCCGCGAGCAGTACTTC; CDR3aa: CATRSRDRGFREQYF; j_gene: TRBJ2-7; d_gene: TRBD1; v_gene: TRBV10-3; abundance: NA
CDR3nt: TGCAGCGCCTGGCCGGGACAGGGGGACTACGAGCAGTACTTC; CDR3aa: CSAWPGQGDYEQYF; j_gene: TRBJ2-7; d_gene: TRBD1; v_gene: TRBV29-1; abundance: many
CDR3nt: TGTGCCAGCAGCTTCTCGACAGCATCCTATGGCTACACCTTC; CDR3aa: CASSFSTASYGYTF; j_gene: TRBJ1-2; d_gene: NA; v_gene: TRBV7-8; abundance: few
CDR3nt: TGTGCCAGCAGCCGAATTACGGGTCAAGAGACCCAGTACTTC; CDR3aa: CASSRITGQETQYF; j_gene: TRBJ2-5; d_gene: NA; v_gene: TRBV11-2; abundance: many
CDR3nt: TGTGCCAGGCTTCCTGGCGGGACAGCAAACTACGAGCAGTACTTC; CDR3aa: CARLPGGTANYEQYF; j_gene: TRBJ2-7; d_gene: NA; v_gene: TRBV19; abundance: few
CDR3nt: TGCGCCAGCAGCTTGGCCGGCAGAGAGACCCAGTACTTC; CDR3aa: CASSLAGRETQYF; j_gene: TRBJ2-5; d_gene: NA; v_gene: TRBV5-1; abundance: many